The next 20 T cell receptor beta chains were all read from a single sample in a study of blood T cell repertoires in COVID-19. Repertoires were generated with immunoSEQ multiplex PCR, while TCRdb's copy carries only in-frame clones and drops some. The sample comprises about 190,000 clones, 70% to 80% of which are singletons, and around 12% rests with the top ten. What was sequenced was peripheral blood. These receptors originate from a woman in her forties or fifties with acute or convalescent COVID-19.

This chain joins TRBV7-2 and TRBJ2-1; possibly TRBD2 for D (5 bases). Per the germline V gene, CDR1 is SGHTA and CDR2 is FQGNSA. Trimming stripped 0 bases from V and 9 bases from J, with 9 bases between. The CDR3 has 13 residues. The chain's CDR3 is CASSLALDFEQFF. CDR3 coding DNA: TGTGCCAGCAGCTTAGCACTAGACTTTGAGCAGTTCTTC.

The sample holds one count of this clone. The CDR3 loop reads CASRRVAGANVLTF. For the CDR3, the DNA is TGTGCCAGCAGGAGGGTGGCTGGGGCCAACGTCCTGACTTTC. The rearrangement links TRBV6-5 to TRBJ2-6, with a weak D call TRBD2 (5 bases). The CDR3 totals 14 residues. Trimming cost V 6 bases and J 2 bases, with 8 bases left between them. Germline V gene sequence: CDR1 MNHEY, CDR2 SVGAGI.

This CDR3 is CASSLGAASNYGYTF. CDR3 DNA sequence: TGCGCCAGCAGCCTGGGGGCAGCATCTAACTATGGCTACACCTTC. The genes are TRBV4-3 and TRBJ1-2, with D possibly matching TRBD1 (6 bases). Germline CDR1 and CDR2: LGHNA and YSLEER. V was cut by 4 bases and J by 0 bases, with 12 bases left in between. The CDR3 loop spans 15 amino acids.

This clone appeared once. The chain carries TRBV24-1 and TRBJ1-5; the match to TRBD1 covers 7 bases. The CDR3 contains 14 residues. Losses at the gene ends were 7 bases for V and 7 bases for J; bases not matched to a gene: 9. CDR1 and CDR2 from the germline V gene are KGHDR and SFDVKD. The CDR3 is CATRATGEGQPQHF. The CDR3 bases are TGTGCCACCAGGGCAACAGGGGAAGGACAGCCCCAGCATTTT.

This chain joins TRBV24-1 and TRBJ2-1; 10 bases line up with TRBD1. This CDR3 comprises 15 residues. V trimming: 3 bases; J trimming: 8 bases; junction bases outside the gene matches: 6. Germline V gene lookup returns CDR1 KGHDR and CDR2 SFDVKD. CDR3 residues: CATSDPRGQGDEQFF. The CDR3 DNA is TGTGCCACCAGTGATCCGAGAGGACAGGGGGATGAGCAGTTCTTC.

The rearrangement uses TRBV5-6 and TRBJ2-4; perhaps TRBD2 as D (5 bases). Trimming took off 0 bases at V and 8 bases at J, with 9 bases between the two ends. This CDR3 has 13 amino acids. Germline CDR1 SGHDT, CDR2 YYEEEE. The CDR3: CASSLGGGDIQYF. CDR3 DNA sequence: TGTGCCAGCAGCTTGGGAGGAGGAGACATTCAGTACTTC.

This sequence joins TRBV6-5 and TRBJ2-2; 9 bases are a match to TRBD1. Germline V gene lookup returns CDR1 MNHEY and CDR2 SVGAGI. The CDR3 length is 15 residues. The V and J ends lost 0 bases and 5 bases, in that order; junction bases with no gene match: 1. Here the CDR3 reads CASSYSGTGTGELFF. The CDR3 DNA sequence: TGTGCCAGCAGTTACTCTGGGACAGGGACCGGGGAGCTGTTTTTT.

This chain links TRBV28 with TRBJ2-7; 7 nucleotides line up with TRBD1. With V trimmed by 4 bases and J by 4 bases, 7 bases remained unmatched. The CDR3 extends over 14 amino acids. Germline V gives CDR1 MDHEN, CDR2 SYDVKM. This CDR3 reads CASSSPGTVYEQYF. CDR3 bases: TGTGCCAGCAGTTCCCCCGGGACAGTTTACGAGCAGTACTTC.

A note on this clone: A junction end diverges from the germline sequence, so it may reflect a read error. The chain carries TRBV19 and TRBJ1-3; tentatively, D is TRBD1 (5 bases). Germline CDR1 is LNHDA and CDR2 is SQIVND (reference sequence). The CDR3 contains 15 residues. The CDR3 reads CACSIDSLSGNTIYF. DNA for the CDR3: TGTGCCTGTAGTATCGACAGTCTCTCTGGAAACACCATATATTTT. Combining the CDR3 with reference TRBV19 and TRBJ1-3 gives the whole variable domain DGGITQSPKYLFRKEGQNVTLSCEQNLNHDAMYWYRQDPGQGLRLIYYSQIVNDFQKGDIAEGYSVSREKKESFPLTVTSAQKNPTAFYLCACSIDSLSGNTIYFGEGSWLTVV.

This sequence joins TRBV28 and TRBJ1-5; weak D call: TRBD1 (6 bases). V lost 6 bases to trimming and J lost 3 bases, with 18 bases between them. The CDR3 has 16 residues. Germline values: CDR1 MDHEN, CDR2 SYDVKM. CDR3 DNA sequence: TGTGCCAGCAGGACTGTTCAAAGGACAGTCAATCAGCCCCAGCATTTT. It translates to CASRTVQRTVNQPQHF.

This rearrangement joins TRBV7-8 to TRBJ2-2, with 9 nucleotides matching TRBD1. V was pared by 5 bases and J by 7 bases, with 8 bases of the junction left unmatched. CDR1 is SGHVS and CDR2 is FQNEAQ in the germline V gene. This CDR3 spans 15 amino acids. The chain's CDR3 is CASSIRTGVGGELFF. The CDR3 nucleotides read TGTGCCAGCAGCATACGGACAGGGGTGGGCGGGGAGCTGTTTTTT.

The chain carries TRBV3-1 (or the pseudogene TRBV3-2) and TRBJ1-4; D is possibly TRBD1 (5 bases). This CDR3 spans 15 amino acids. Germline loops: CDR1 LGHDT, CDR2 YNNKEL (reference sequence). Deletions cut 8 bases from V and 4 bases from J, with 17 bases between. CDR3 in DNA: TGTGCCAGCTCCCAACCGGGACTGGTTAATGAAAAACTGTTTTTT. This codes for CASSQPGLVNEKLFF.

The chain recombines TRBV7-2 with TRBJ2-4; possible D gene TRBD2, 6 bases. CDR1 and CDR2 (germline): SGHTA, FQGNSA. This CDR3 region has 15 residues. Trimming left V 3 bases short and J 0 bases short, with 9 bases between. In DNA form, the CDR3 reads TGTGCCAGCAGCTTCCTGGGGGGAGCCAAAAACATTCAGTACTTC. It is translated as CASSFLGGAKNIQYF.

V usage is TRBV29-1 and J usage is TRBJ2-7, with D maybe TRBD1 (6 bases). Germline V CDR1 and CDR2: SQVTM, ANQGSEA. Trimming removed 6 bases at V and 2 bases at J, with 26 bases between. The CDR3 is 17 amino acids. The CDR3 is CSVRDGRADRVPYEQYF. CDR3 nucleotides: TGCAGCGTCCGAGACGGAAGGGCGGACAGAGTCCCCTACGAGCAGTACTTC.

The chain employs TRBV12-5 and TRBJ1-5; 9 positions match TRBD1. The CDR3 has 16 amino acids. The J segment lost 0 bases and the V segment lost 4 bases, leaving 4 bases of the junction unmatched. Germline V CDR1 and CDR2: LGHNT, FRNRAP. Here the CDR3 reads CASGSQQGASNQPQHF. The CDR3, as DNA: TGTGCTAGTGGTTCACAACAGGGGGCTAGCAATCAGCCCCAGCATTTT.

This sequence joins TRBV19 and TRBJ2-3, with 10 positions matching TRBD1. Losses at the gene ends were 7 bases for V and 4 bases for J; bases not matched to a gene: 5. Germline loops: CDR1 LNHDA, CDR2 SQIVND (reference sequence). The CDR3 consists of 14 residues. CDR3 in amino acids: CASTRDRGPDTQYF. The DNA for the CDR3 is TGTGCCAGTACCCGGGACAGGGGCCCAGATACGCAGTATTTT. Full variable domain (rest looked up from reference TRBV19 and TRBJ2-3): DGGITQSPKYLFRKEGQNVTLSCEQNLNHDAMYWYRQDPGQGLRLIYYSQIVNDFQKGDIAEGYSVSREKKESFPLTVTSAQKNPTAFYLCASTRDRGPDTQYFGPGTRLTVL.

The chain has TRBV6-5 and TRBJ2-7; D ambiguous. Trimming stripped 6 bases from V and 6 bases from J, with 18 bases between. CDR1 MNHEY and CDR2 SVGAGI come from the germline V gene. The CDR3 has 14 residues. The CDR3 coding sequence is TGTGCCAGCAGGGCGACAACTTCCCCCTTCGAGCAGTACTTC. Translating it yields CASRATTSPFEQYF.

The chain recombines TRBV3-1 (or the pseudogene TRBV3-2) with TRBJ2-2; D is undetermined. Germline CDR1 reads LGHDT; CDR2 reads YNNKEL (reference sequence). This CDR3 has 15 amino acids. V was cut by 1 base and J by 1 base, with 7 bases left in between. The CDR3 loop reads CASSQVSGNTGELFF. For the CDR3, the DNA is TGTGCCAGCAGCCAAGTATCGGGGAACACCGGGGAGCTGTTTTTT.

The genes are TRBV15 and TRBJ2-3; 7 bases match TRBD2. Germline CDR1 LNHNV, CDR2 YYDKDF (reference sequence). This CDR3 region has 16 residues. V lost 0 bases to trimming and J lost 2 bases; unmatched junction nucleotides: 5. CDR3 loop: CATSRDKAGVTDTQYF. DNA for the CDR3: TGTGCCACCAGCAGAGATAAGGCGGGAGTCACAGATACGCAGTATTTT.

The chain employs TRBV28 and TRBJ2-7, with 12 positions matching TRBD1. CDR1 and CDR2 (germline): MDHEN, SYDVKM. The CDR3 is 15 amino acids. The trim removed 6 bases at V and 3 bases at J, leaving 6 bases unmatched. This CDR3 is CASRTGQGAVYEQYF. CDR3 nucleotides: TGTGCCAGCAGAACGGGACAGGGGGCTGTCTACGAGCAGTACTTC.